This TCR beta chain was captured by sequencing in a study of cytotoxic CD8 clonotypes in ibrutinib-treated CLL. About the study: Overall, around 25 responses were partial and 2 complete; following median around 68 months, roughly 15 patients stayed remitted and 12 progressed. Study findings and constraints: In comparison with age-matched healthy donors, baseline clonality was higher and tracked circulating CD8+ T-cell counts.

The V end was cut by 5 bases, the J end by 2 bases, with 7 bases between. The CDR3 runs to 12 residues. Germline-derived CDR1 and CDR2 are MDHEN and SYDVKM. Using immunoSEQ multiplex PCR, the repertoire was profiled, and TCRdb retains in-frame clones only, with some absent. The table has over 45,000 clones, 50% to 65% seen once. Concerning this clone: Its antigen is as yet unknown.

The V call is TRBV28, the J call TRBJ2-7, with D possibly TRBD1 on 5 matching bases. The material was PBMCs, obtained at disease progression, from a patient treated with ibrutinib. This TCR was recovered from a human donor with chronic lymphocytic leukemia. CDR3 sequence: CASSRGTYEQYF. CDR3 coding DNA: TGTGCCAGCAGTAGGGGAACCTACGAGCAGTACTTC. Full variable domain (rest looked up from reference TRBV28 and TRBJ2-7): DVKVTQSSRYLVKRTGEKVFLECVQDMDHENMFWYRQDPGLGLRLIYFSYDVKMKEKGDIPEGYSVSREKKERFSLILESASTNQTSMYLCASSRGTYEQYFGPGTRLTVT.